Listed here is a single T cell receptor (beta chain). These data are taken from a study of blood T cell repertoires in COVID-19. As handled by the study authors: Amplification with reference gene primers provided the estimates of nucleated cell counts. The method was immunoSEQ multiplex PCR; TCRdb's version includes in-frame clones alone and lacks a portion of them. V, J and clone size are taken as reported in that table, and D and trimming were inferred from the DNA itself. The profile shows approximately 100,000 clones, around 84% of them singletons. J gave up 2 bases and V 0 bases, and 6 bases lay outside the gene matches. Germline V gives CDR1 SGHTA, CDR2 FQGTGA. CDR3 length: 18 amino acids.

The chain uses TRBV7-3 and TRBJ2-2, with 10 bases matching TRBD2. This TCR derives from a human donor in a cohort sampled during active COVID-19. The sequenced sample was peripheral blood. The CDR3, as DNA: TGTGCCAGCAGCTTAACCCTTCCTAGCGGGAGTAACACCGGGGAGCTGTTTTTT. Residues: CASSLTLPSGSNTGELFF.